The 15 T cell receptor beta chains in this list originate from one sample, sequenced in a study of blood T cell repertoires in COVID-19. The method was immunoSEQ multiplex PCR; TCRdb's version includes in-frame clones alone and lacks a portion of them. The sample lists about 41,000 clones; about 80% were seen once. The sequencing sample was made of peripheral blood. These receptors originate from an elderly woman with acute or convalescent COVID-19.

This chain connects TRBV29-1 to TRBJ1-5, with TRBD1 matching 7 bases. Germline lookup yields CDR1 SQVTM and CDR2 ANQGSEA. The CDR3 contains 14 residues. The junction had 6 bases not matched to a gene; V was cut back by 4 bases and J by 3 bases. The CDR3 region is CSVGQGVNNQPQHF. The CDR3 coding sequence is TGCAGCGTTGGCCAGGGGGTGAACAATCAGCCCCAGCATTTT.

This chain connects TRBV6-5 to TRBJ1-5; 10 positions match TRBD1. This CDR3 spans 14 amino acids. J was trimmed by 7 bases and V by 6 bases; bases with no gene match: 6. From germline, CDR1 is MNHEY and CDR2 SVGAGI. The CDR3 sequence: CASSPTGGRQPQHF. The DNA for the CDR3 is TGTGCCAGCAGCCCGACAGGGGGCAGACAGCCCCAGCATTTT.

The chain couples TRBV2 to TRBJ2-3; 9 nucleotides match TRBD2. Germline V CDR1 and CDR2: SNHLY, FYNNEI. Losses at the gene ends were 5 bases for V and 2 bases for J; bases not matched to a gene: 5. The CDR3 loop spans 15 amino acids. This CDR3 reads CASSLGLASTDTQYF. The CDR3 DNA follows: TGTGCCAGCAGTCTTGGACTAGCGTCCACAGATACGCAGTATTTT.

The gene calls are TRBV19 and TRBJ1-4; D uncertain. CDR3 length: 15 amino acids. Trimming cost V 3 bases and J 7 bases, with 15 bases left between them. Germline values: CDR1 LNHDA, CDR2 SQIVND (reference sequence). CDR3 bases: TGTGCCAGTAGTATCGGTGACCGGCGGGGTGAAAAACTGTTTTTT. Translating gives CASSIGDRRGEKLFF.

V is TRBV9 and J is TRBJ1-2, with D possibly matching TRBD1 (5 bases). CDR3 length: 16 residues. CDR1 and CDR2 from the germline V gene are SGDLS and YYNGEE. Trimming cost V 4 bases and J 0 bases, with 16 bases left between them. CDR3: CASSHSWGYSNYGYTF. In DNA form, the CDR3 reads TGTGCCAGCAGCCACTCGTGGGGCTATTCTAACTATGGCTACACCTTC.

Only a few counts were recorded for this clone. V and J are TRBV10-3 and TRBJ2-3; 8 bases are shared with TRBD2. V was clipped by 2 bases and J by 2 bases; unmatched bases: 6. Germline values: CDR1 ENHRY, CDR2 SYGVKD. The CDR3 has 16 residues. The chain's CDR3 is CAISEGPGGHTDTQYF. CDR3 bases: TGTGCCATCAGTGAGGGGCCGGGGGGGCACACAGATACGCAGTATTTT.

CDR3 region: CASSERGGIGNQPQHF. CDR3 DNA sequence: TGTGCCAGCTCTGAAAGAGGGGGAATAGGCAATCAGCCCCAGCATTTT. The rearrangement uses TRBV18 and TRBJ1-5; a weak D match, TRBD1 (6 bases). The length of the CDR3 is 16 residues. CDR1 and CDR2 from the germline V gene are KGHSH and LQKENI. The germline V and J ends were trimmed by 6 bases and 2 bases, with 17 bases remaining between them.

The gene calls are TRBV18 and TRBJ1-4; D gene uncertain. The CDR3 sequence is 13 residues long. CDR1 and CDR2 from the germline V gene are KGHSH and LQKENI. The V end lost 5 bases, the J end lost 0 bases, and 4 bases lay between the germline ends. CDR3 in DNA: TGTGCCAGCTCAACAGCAACTAATGAAAAACTGTTTTTT. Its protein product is CASSTATNEKLFF.

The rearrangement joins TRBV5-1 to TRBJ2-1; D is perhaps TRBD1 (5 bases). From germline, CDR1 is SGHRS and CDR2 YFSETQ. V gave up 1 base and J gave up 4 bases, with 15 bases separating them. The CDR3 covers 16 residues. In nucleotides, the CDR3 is TGCGCCAGCAGCTTGAACAGGCCCTCCTATTACAATGAGCAGTTCTTC. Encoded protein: CASSLNRPSYYNEQFF.

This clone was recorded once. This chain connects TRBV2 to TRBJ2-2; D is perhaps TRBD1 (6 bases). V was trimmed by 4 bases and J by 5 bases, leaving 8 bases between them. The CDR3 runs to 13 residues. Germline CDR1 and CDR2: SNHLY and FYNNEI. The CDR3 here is CASSVGATGELFF. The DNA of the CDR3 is TGTGCCAGCAGTGTGGGGGCGACCGGGGAGCTGTTTTTT.

The CDR3 sequence: CAWSVQDGSPLHF. The CDR3 region has the DNA TGTGCCTGGAGTGTACAGGACGGTTCACCCCTCCACTTT. This chain joins TRBV30 and TRBJ1-6; the D gene is possibly TRBD1 (5 bases). CDR1 and CDR2 from the germline V gene are GTSNPN and SVGIG (reference sequence). V was pared by 0 bases and J by 9 bases, with 9 bases between. This CDR3 contains 13 residues.

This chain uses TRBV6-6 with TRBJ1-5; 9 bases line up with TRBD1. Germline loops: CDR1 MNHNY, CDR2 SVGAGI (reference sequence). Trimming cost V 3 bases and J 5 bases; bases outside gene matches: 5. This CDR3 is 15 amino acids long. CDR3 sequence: CASSYLGQGDQPQHF. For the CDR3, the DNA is TGTGCCAGCAGTTATTTGGGACAGGGCGATCAGCCCCAGCATTTT.

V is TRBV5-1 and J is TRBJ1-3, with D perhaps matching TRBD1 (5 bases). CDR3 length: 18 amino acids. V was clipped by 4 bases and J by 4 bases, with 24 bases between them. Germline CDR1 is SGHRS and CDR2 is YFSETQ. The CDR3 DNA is TGCGCCAGCAGCCCGGGGCCGGGGGAACGCAGGTCGGGAAACACCATATATTTT. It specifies CASSPGPGERRSGNTIYF. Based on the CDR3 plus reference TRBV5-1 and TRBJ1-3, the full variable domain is KAGVTQTPRYLIKTRGQQVTLSCSPISGHRSVSWYQQTPGQGLQFLFEYFSETQRNKGNFPGRFSGRQFSNSRSEMNVSTLELGDSALYLCASSPGPGERRSGNTIYFGEGSWLTVV.

CDR3 coding DNA: TGTGCCAGCAGCCCTCGGGACAGGACCAATTCACCCCTCCACTTT. Residues: CASSPRDRTNSPLHF. This chain uses TRBV9 with TRBJ1-6; 8 positions match TRBD1. The CDR3 has 15 amino acids. V gave up 4 bases and J gave up 7 bases; unmatched junction bases: 7. The V gene's germline CDR1 is SGDLS and CDR2 YYNGEE.

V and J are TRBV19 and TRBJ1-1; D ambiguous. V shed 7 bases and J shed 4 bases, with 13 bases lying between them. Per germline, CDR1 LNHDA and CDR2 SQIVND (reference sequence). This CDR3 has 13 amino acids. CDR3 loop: CASISLAGTEAFF. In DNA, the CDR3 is TGTGCCAGTATTTCGCTTGCGGGCACTGAAGCTTTCTTT. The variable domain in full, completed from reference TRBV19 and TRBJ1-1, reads DGGITQSPKYLFRKEGQNVTLSCEQNLNHDAMYWYRQDPGQGLRLIYYSQIVNDFQKGDIAEGYSVSREKKESFPLTVTSAQKNPTAFYLCASISLAGTEAFFGQGTRLTVV.